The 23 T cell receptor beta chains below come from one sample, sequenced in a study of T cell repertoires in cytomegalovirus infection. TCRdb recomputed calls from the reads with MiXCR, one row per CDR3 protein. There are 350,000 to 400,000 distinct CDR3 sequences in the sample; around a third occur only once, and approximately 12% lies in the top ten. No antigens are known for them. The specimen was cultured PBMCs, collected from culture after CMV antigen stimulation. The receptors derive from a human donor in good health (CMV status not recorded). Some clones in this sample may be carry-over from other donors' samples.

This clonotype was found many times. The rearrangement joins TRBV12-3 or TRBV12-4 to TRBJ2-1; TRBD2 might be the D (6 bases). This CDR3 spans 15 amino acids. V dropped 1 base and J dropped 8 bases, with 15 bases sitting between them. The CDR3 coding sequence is TGTGCCAGCAGTTTAGAGAGACTAGGATCCGATGAGCAGTTCTTC. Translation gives CASSLERLGSDEQFF.

CDR3 DNA: TGTGCCAGCAACCTAGGGGGGAGGCTCACCGGGGAGCTGTTTTTT. Its protein product is CASNLGGRLTGELFF. This sequence joins TRBV7-2 and TRBJ2-2; tentatively, D is TRBD1 or TRBD2 (6 bases each). Germline loops: CDR1 SGHTA, CDR2 FQGNSA. Between the trimmed V and J ends, which lost 7 bases and 4 bases, there was a span of 16 bases. The CDR3 spans 15 residues.

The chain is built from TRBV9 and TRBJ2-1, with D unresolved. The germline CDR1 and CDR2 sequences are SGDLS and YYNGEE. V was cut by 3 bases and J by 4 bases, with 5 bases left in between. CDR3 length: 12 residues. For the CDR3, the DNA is TGTGCCAGCAGCGACGAATACAATGAGCAGTTCTTC. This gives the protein CASSDEYNEQFF.

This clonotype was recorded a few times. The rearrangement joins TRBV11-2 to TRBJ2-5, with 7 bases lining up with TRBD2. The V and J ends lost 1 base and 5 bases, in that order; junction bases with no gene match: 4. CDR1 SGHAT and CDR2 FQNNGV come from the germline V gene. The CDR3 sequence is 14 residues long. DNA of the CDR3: TGTGCCAGCAGCTTAGTGGCCGGGAGGGAGACCCAGTACTTC. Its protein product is CASSLVAGRETQYF.

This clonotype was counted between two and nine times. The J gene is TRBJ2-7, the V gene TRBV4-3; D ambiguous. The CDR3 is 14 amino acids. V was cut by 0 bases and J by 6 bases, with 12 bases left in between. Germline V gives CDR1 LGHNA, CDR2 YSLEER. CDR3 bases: TGCGCCAGCAGCCAAGATGTGGGGTTGGGCGAGCAGTACTTC. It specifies CASSQDVGLGEQYF.

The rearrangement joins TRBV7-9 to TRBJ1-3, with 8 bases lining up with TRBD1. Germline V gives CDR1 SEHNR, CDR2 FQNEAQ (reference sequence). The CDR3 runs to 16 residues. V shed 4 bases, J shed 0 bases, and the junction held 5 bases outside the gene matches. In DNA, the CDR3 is TGTGCCAGCAGCTCCGCGACAGGGGCCTCTGGAAACACCATATATTTT. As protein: CASSSATGASGNTIYF.

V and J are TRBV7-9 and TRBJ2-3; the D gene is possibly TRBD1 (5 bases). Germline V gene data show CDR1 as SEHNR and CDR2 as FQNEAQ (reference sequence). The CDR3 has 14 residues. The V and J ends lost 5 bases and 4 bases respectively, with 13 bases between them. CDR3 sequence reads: CASSPWTQADTQYF. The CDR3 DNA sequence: TGTGCCAGCAGCCCCTGGACACAGGCAGATACGCAGTATTTT. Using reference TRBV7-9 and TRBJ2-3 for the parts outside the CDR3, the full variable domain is DTGVSQNPRHKITKRGQNVTFRCDPISEHNRLYWYRQTLGQGPEFLTYFQNEAQLEKSRLLSDRFSAERPKGSFSTLEIQRTEQGDSAMYLCASSPWTQADTQYFGPGTRLTVL.

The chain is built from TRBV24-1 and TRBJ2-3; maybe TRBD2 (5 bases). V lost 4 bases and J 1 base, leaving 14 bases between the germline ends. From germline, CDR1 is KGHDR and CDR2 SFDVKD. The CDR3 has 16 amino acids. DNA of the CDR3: TGTGCCACCAGTGACCCAACGGGATCTGGCACAGATACGCAGTATTTT. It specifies CATSDPTGSGTDTQYF.

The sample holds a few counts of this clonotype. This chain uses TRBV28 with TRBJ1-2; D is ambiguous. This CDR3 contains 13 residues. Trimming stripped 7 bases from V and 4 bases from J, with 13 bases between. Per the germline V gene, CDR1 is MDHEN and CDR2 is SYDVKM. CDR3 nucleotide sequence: TGTGCCAGCAATCTGGGCGGACCCTATGGCTACACCTTC. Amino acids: CASNLGGPYGYTF.

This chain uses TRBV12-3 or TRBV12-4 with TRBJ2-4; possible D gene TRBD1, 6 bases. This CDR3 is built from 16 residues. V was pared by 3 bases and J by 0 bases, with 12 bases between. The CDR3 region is CASSFPTGVAKNIQYF. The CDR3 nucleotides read TGTGCCAGCAGTTTTCCGACAGGAGTAGCCAAAAACATTCAGTACTTC.

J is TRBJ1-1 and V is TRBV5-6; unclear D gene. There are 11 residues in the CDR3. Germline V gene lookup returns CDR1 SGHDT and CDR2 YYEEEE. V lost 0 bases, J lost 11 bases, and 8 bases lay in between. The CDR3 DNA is TGTGCCAGCAGCTTGGGCCCTGTGGCTTTCTTT. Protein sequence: CASSLGPVAFF.

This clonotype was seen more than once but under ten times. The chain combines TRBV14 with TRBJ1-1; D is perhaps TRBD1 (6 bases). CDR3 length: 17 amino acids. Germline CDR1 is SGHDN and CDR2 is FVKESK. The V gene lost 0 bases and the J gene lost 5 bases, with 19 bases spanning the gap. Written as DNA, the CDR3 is TGTGCCAGCAGCCAAGATACAACAAGAAGGGGGAGGACTGAAGCTTTCTTT. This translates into CASSQDTTRRGRTEAFF.

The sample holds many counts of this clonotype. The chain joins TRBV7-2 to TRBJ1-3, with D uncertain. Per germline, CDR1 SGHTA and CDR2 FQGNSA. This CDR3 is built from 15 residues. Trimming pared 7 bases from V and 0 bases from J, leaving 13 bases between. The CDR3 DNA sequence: TGTGCCAGCACAGGAGACTTCTACTCTGGAAACACCATATATTTT. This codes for CASTGDFYSGNTIYF. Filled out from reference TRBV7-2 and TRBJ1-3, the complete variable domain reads GAGVSQSPSNKVTEKGKDVELRCDPISGHTALYWYRQSLGQGLEFLIYFQGNSAPDKSGLPSDRFSAERTGGSVSTLTIQRTQQEDSAVYLCASTGDFYSGNTIYFGEGSWLTVV.

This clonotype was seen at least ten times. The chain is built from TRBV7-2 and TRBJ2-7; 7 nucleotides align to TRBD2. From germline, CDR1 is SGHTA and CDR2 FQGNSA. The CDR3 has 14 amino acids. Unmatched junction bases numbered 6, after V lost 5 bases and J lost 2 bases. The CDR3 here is CASSLAGVAYEQYF. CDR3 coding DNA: TGTGCCAGCAGCCTGGCGGGAGTGGCCTACGAGCAGTACTTC.

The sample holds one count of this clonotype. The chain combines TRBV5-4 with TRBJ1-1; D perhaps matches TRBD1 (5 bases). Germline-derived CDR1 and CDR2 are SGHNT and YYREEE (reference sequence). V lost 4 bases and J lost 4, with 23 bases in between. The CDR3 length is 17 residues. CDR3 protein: CASSPVGRVGLGTEAFF. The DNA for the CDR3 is TGTGCCAGCAGCCCGGTCGGCAGGGTGGGTCTCGGCACTGAAGCTTTCTTT.

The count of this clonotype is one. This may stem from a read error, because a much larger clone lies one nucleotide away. The CDR3 loop is CVSSPRTGADEKLFF. CDR3 sequence (DNA): TGTGTCAGCAGCCCCAGGACAGGCGCCGATGAAAAACTGTTTTTT. This sequence joins TRBV7-2 and TRBJ1-4; 7 bases match TRBD1. There are 15 residues in the CDR3. Germline V gives CDR1 SGHTA, CDR2 FQGNSA.

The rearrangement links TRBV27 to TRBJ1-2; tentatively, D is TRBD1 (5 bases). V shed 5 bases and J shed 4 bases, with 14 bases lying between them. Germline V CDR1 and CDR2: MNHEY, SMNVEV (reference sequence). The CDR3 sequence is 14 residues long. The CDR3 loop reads CASSNYKGLYGYTF. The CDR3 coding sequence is TGTGCCAGCAGTAATTACAAGGGACTCTATGGCTACACCTTC.

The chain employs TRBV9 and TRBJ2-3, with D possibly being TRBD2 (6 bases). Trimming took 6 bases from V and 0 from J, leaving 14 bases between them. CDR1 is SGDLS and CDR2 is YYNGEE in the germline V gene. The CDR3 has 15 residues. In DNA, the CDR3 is TGTGCCAGCACCACTGAGGGACTTAGCACAGATACGCAGTATTTT. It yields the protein CASTTEGLSTDTQYF.

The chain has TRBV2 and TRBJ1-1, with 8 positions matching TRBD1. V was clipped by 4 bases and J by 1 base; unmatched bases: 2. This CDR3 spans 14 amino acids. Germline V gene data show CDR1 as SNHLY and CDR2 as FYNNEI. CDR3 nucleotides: TGTGCCAGCAGTGTGGGACAGGCGAACACTGAAGCTTTCTTT. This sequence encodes CASSVGQANTEAFF.

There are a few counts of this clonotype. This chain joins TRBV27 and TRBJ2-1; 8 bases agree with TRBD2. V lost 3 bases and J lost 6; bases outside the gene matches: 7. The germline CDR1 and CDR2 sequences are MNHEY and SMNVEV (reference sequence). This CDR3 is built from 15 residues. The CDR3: CASSFGTRRSNEQFF. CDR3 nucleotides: TGTGCCAGCAGTTTCGGGACTAGGCGAAGCAATGAGCAGTTCTTC.

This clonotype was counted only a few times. CDR3 loop: CASSGTGKGSNQPQHF. In DNA form, the CDR3 reads TGTGCCAGTAGTGGGACAGGGAAAGGTAGCAATCAGCCCCAGCATTTT. The chain uses TRBV19 and TRBJ1-5; TRBD1 matches 9 bases. Germline lookup yields CDR1 LNHDA and CDR2 SQIVND (reference sequence). This CDR3 is built from 16 residues. V lost 5 bases, J lost 0 bases, and 5 bases stayed unmatched.

CDR3 loop: CSALSPYNEQFF. The DNA of the CDR3 is TGCAGTGCCCTAAGTCCCTACAATGAGCAGTTCTTC. The chain carries TRBV20-1 and TRBJ2-1, with no clear D. Germline V gene data show CDR1 as DFQATT and CDR2 as SNEGSKA (reference sequence). CDR3 length: 12 residues. The germline V and J ends were trimmed by 6 bases and 2 bases, with 8 bases remaining between them.

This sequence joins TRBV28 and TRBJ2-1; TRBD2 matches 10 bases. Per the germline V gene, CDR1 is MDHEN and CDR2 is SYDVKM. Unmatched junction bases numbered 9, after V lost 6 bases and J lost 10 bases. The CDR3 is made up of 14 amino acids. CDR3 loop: CASRDSGRSGEQFF. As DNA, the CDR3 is TGTGCCAGCAGAGATAGCGGGAGGTCTGGCGAGCAGTTCTTC.